These 5 T cell receptor beta chains were sequenced from one sample in a study of graft-versus-host responses after intestinal transplantation. Antigens of these TCRs are unknown. TCRdb's copy holds only in-frame clones and misses some; the assay was immunoSEQ multiplex PCR. The sample has some 110,000 clones, about nine tenths seen once. Material: unstimulated CD4+ T cells sorted from spleen or lymph node cells, obtained before intestinal transplant. These TCRs come from a human donor who received an intestinal transplant.

The genes are TRBV4-1 and TRBJ1-1, with D possibly TRBD1 on 5 matching bases. The V end was cut by 8 bases, the J end by 0 bases, with 22 bases between. This CDR3 is 17 amino acids long. The germline CDR1 and CDR2 sequences are MGHRA and YSYEKL. The CDR3 nucleotides are TGCGCCAGCCAGCGGTACGTCGGGGGTGACTTGAACACTGAAGCTTTCTTT. It encodes CASQRYVGGDLNTEAFF.

This clone was counted a single time. The chain has TRBV6-1 and TRBJ1-5; D might be TRBD1 (6 bases). CDR3 length: 16 residues. Germline values: CDR1 MNHNS, CDR2 SASEGT. Trimming left V 3 bases short and J 1 base short, with 13 bases between. The CDR3 DNA follows: TGTGCCAGCAGTGAGGGGTGGGGGCACAGCAATCAGCCCCAGCATTTT. Its protein product is CASSEGWGHSNQPQHF.

The chain has TRBV20-1 and TRBJ2-7; D uncertain. The CDR3 length is 10 residues. V lost 5 bases, J lost 8 bases, and 10 bases lay in between. The V gene's germline CDR1 is DFQATT and CDR2 SNEGSKA (reference sequence). CDR3 coding DNA: TGCAGTGCTGTCGCAGAACAGCAGTACTTC. Translating gives CSAVAEQQYF.

The chain has TRBV7-8 and TRBJ1-1, with 8 positions matching TRBD1. This CDR3 has 15 residues. Germline V gives CDR1 SGHVS, CDR2 FQNEAQ. The J segment lost 4 bases and the V segment lost 5 bases, leaving 9 bases of the junction unmatched. This CDR3 is CASSPRGQAGTEAFF. The CDR3 bases are TGTGCCAGCAGCCCCCGGGGACAGGCGGGCACTGAAGCTTTCTTT.

The chain recombines TRBV29-1 with TRBJ1-1, with D perhaps matching TRBD1 (5 bases). CDR1 is SQVTM and CDR2 is ANQGSEA in the germline V gene. The CDR3 contains 11 residues. V lost 8 bases, J lost 14 bases, and 21 bases lay in between. The CDR3 bases are TGCAGCCCGGAATTGGGGGGGGAAATGTTCTTT. Encoded protein: CSPELGGEMFF.